The clone carrying this TCR beta chain was counted between two and nine times. Its antigen is unknown. These data belong to a study of OX40 agonist ivuxolimab in advanced cancers. Whole-study results and caveats: CD8+ T cells showed, on average, more clonal expansion than CD4+ cells.

CDR3 length equals 17 residues. V gave up 5 bases and J gave up 4 bases; unmatched junction bases: 14. The V gene's germline CDR1 is SEHNR and CDR2 FQNEAQ (reference sequence). Using immunoSEQ multiplex PCR, the repertoire was profiled, and TCRdb retains in-frame clones only, with some absent. Among more than 50,000 clones listed, approximately 83% were seen once. The source is an adult with an advanced solid tumor such as melanoma, head and neck, liver or kidney cancer. The source was CD4+ or CD8+ T cells sorted from blood, collected in a trial of the OX40 agonist ivuxolimab. The J gene is TRBJ2-3, the V gene TRBV7-9, with TRBD2 identical over 8 bases. The CDR3 loop is CASSPHSGGRISDTQYF. As DNA, the CDR3 is TGTGCCAGCAGCCCCCATAGTGGCGGGAGGATATCAGATACGCAGTATTTT.